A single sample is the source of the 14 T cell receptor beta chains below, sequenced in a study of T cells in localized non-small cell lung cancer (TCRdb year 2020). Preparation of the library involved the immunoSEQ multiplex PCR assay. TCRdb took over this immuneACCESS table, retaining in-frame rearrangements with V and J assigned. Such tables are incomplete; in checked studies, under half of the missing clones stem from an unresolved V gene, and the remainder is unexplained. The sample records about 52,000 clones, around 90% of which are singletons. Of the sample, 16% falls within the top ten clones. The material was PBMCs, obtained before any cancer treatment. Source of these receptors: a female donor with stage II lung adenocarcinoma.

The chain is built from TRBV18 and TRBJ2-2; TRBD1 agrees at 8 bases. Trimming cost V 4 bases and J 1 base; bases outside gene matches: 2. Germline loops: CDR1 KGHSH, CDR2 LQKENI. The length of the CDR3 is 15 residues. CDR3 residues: CASSLGTGNTGELFF. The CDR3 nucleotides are TGTGCCAGCTCACTGGGGACAGGGAACACCGGGGAGCTGTTTTTT. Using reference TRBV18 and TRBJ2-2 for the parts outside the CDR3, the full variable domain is NAGVMQNPRHLVRRRGQEARLRCSPMKGHSHVYWYRQLPEEGLKFMVYLQKENIIDESGMPKERFSAEFPKEGPSILRIQQVVRGDSAAYFCASSLGTGNTGELFFGEGSRLTVL.

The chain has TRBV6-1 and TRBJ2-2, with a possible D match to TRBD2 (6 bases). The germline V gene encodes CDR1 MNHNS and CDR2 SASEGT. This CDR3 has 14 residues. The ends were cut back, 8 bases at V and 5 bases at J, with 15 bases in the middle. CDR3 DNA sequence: TGTGCCAGCCGGGAGAGGGGTCGGACCGGGGAGCTGTTTTTT. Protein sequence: CASRERGRTGELFF.

This CDR3 is CASSLSGGPLEQYF. The CDR3 coding sequence is TGCGCCAGCAGCTTAAGCGGGGGGCCTTTGGAGCAGTACTTC. The chain is built from TRBV5-1 and TRBJ2-7; 9 bases agree with TRBD2. The CDR3 loop spans 14 amino acids. Trimming took 2 bases from V and 7 from J; bases not matched to a gene: 7. Germline V gene sequence: CDR1 SGHRS, CDR2 YFSETQ.

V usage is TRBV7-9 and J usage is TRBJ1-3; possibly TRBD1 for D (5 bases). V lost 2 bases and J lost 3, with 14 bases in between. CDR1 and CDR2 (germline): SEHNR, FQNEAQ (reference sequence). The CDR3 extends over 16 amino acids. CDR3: CASSLKGYFDGNTIYF. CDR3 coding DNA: TGTGCCAGCAGCTTAAAGGGGTACTTCGATGGAAACACCATATATTTT.

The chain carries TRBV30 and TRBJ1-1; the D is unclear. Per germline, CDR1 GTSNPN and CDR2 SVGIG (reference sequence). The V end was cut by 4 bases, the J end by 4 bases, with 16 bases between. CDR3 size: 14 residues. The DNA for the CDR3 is TGTGCCTGGAAACGAGGAGGAGGTGGCACTGAAGCTTTCTTT. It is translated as CAWKRGGGGTEAFF.

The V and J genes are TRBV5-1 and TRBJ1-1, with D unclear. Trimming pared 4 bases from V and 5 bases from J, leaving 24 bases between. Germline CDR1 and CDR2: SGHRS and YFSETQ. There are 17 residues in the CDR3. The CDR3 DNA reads TGCGCCAGCAGCCTGGCAAATTTCGCAGAGTTAGGGACTGAAGCTTTCTTT. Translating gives CASSLANFAELGTEAFF.

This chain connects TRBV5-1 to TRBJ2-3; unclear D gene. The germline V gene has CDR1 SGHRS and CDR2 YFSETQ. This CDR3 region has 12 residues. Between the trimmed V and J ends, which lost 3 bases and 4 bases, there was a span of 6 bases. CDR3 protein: CASSSNSDTQYF. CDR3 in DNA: TGCGCCAGCAGCTCCAACTCAGATACGCAGTATTTT.

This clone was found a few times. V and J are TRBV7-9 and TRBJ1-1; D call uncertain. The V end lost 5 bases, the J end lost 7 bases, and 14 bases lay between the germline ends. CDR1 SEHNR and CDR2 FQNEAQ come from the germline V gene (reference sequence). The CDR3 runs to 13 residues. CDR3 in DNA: TGTGCCAGCAGCGTTGATCAAGACTATGAAGCTTTCTTT. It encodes CASSVDQDYEAFF.

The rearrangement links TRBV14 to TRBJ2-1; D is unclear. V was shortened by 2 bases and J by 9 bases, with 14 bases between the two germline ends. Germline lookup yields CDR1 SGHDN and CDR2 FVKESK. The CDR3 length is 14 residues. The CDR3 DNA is TGTGCCAGCAGCCAATTCCTCCAAGGCACTGAGCAGTTCTTC. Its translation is CASSQFLQGTEQFF.

CDR3 residues: CASRTGGTNEKLFF. CDR3 nucleotide sequence: TGCGCCAGCAGGACAGGGGGAACTAATGAAAAACTGTTTTTT. V and J are TRBV5-1 and TRBJ1-4; 9 bases are a match to TRBD1. The CDR3 covers 14 residues. V dropped 5 bases and J dropped 1; count of bases not matched to a gene: 0. Germline V gene lookup returns CDR1 SGHRS and CDR2 YFSETQ. The full variable domain, in which reference TRBV5-1 and TRBJ1-4 provide the parts outside the CDR3, is KAGVTQTPRYLIKTRGQQVTLSCSPISGHRSVSWYQQTPGQGLQFLFEYFSETQRNKGNFPGRFSGRQFSNSRSEMNVSTLELGDSALYLCASRTGGTNEKLFFGSGTQLSVL.

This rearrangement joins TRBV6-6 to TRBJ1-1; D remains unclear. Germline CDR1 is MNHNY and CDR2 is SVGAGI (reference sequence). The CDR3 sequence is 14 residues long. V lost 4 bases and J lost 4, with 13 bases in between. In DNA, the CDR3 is TGTGCCAGCAGTTCCCGGACCCTGGGCACTGAAGCTTTCTTT. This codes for CASSSRTLGTEAFF.

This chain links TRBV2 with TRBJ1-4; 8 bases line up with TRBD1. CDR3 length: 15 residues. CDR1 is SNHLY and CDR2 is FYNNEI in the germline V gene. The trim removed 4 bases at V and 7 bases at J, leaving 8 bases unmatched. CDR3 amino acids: CASSVDRVLVEKLFF. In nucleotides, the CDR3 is TGTGCCAGCAGTGTGGACAGGGTTTTGGTTGAAAAACTGTTTTTT.

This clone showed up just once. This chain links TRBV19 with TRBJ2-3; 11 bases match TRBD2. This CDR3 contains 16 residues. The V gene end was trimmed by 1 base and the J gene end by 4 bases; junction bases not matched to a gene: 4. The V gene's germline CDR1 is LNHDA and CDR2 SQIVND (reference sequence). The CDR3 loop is CASSIGLAGKSDTQYF. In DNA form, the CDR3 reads TGTGCCAGTAGTATAGGACTAGCGGGGAAATCAGATACGCAGTATTTT. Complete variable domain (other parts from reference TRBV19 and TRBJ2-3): DGGITQSPKYLFRKEGQNVTLSCEQNLNHDAMYWYRQDPGQGLRLIYYSQIVNDFQKGDIAEGYSVSREKKESFPLTVTSAQKNPTAFYLCASSIGLAGKSDTQYFGPGTRLTVL.

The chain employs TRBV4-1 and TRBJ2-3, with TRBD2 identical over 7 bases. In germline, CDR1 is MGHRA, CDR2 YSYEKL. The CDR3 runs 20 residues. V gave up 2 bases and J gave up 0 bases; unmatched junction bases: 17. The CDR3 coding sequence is TGCGCCAGCAGCCAAAAAGGGCCTAGCGGAGAAACTTCTAGCACAGATACGCAGTATTTT. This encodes CASSQKGPSGETSSTDTQYF.